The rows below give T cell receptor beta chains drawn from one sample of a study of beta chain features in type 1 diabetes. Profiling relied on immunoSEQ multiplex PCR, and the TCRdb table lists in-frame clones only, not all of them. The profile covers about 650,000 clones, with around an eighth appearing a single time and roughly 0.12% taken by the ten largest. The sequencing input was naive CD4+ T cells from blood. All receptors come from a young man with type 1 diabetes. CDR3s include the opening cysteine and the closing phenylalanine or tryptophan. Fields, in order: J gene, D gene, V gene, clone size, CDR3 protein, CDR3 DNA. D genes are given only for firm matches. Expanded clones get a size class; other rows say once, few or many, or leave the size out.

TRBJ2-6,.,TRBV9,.,CASSVGTGANVLTF,TGTGCCAGCAGCGTAGGGACTGGGGCCAACGTCCTGACTTTC
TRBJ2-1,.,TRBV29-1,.,CSVVLHPSYNEQFF,TGCAGCGTTGTCCTTCACCCATCCTACAATGAGCAGTTCTTC
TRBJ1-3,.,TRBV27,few,CASSLFADSSTIYF,TGTGCCAGCAGTTTATTCGCGGACAGTTCCACCATATATTTT
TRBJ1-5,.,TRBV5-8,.,CASSLWAGADQPQHF,TGTGCCAGCAGCTTGTGGGCAGGGGCCGATCAGCCCCAGCATTTT
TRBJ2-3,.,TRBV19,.,CASSMGDGDTQYF,TGTGCCAGTAGTATGGGGGATGGGGATACGCAGTATTTT
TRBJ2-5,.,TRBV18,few,CASSPRVSGEETQYF,TGTGCCAGCTCACCACGAGTCTCCGGGGAAGAGACCCAGTACTTC
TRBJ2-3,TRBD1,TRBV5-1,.,CASSHYPRQGVITDTQYF,TGCGCCAGCAGCCACTACCCTCGACAGGGGGTCATCACAGATACGCAGTATTTT
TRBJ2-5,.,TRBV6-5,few,CASSYSGSRETQYF,TGTGCCAGCAGTTACTCGGGTAGCCGAGAGACCCAGTACTTC
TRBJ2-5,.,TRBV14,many,CASSRAEETQYF,TGTGCCAGCAGCCGGGCGGAAGAGACCCAGTACTTC
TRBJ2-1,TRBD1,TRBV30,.,CAWRGQGWHEQFF,TGTGCCTGGAGGGGACAGGGCTGGCATGAGCAGTTCTTC
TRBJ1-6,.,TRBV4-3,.,CASSQEAVSSYNSPLHF,TGCGCCAGCAGCCAAGAAGCAGTAAGCTCCTATAATTCACCCCTCCACTTT
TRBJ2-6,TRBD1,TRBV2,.,CASPGMGQGSASSGANVLTF,TGTGCCAGCCCCGGTATGGGACAGGGGTCTGCCTCCTCTGGGGCCAACGTCCTGACTTTC
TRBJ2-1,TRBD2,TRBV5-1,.,CASSFPGRGNNEQFF,TGCGCCAGCAGCTTCCCTGGGCGGGGGAACAATGAGCAGTTCTTC
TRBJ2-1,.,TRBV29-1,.,CSVEYPGYYNEQFF,TGCAGCGTTGAATACCCGGGTTACTACAATGAGCAGTTCTTC
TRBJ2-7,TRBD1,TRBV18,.,CASSPQGERYEQYF,TGTGCCAGCTCACCGCAGGGGGAGCGCTACGAGCAGTACTTC
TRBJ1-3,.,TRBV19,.,CASGSSGNTIYF,TGTGCCAGCGGGTCTTCTGGAAACACCATATATTTT
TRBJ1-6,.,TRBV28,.,CASSLSRENSPLHF,TGTGCCAGCAGTTTAAGCAGGGAGAATTCACCCCTCCACTTT
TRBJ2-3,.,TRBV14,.,CASSQGSGVEGTDTQYF,TGTGCCAGCAGCCAAGGATCAGGGGTCGAGGGCACAGATACGCAGTATTTT
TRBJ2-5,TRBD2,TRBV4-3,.,CASSPRLAGAYQETQYF,TGCGCCAGCAGCCCCCGACTAGCGGGGGCGTATCAAGAGACCCAGTACTTC
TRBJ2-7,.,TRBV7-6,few,CASSRDPPYEQYF,TGTGCCAGCAGCAGGGATCCCCCCTACGAGCAGTACTTC
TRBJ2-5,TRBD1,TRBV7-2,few,CASSWDRQETQYF,TGTGCCAGCAGCTGGGACAGGCAAGAGACCCAGTACTTC
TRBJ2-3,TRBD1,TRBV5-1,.,CASSPGQGVSSDTQYF,TGCGCCAGCAGCCCCGGACAGGGGGTGTCGTCAGATACGCAGTATTTT
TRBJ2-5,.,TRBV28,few,CASSPPGWTQYF,TGTGCCAGCAGTCCCCCGGGCTGGACCCAGTACTTC
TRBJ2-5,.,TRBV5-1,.,CASTRDGSHQETQYF,TGCGCCAGCACCCGAGACGGGAGCCACCAAGAGACCCAGTACTTC
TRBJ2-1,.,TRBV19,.,CASTDRGSSYNEQFF,TGTGCCAGTACCGACCGGGGGAGCTCCTACAATGAGCAGTTCTTC
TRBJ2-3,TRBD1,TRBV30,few,CAWKTGGSDTQYF,TGTGCCTGGAAAACAGGGGGTTCCGATACGCAGTATTTT
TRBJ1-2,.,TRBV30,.,CAWSVGYGYTF,TGTGCCTGGAGCGTAGGTTATGGCTACACCTTC
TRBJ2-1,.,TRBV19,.,CASSPYRDFSNEQFF,TGTGCCAGTAGTCCGTACCGGGACTTTTCAAATGAGCAGTTCTTC
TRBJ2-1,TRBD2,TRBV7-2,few,CASSPSGGAINEQFF,TGTGCCAGCAGCCCTAGCGGGGGGGCTATCAATGAGCAGTTCTTC
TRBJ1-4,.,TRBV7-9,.,CASSLEDRNNEKLFF,TGTGCCAGCAGCTTAGAGGACAGAAATAATGAAAAACTGTTTTTT
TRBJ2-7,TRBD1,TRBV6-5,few,CASSYSTGDSYEQYF,TGTGCCAGCAGTTACTCGACAGGGGACTCCTACGAGCAGTACTTC
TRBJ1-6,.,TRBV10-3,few,CAISGSGPPSSPLHF,TGTGCCATCAGTGGGTCCGGACCACCTAGTTCACCCCTCCACTTT
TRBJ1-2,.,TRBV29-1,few,CSASYNSNYGYTF,TGCAGCGCCTCATACAATTCTAACTATGGCTACACCTTC
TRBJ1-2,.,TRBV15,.,CATSRDRQGYGYTF,TGTGCCACCAGCAGAGATAGGCAGGGCTATGGCTACACCTTC
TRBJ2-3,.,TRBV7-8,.,CASSLARQRSSTDTQYF,TGTGCCAGCAGCTTAGCGCGCCAGAGGTCTAGCACAGATACGCAGTATTTT
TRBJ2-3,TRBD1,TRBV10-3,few,CAISASLGQFSTDTQYF,TGTGCCATCAGCGCCTCGTTGGGACAGTTCAGCACAGATACGCAGTATTTT
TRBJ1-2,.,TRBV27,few,CASSVSEQLYGYTF,TGTGCCAGCAGTGTCTCTGAACAGCTGTATGGCTACACCTTC
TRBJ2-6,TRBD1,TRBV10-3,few,CAISASGTATGANVLTF,TGTGCCATCAGTGCCTCCGGGACAGCCACTGGGGCCAACGTCCTGACTTTC
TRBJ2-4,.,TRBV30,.,CAWSVGDTAKNIQYF,TGTGCCTGGAGTGTAGGGGACACAGCCAAAAACATTCAGTACTTC
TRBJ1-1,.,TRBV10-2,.,CASSEDPNTEAFF,TGCGCCAGCAGTGAGGATCCGAACACTGAAGCTTTCTTT
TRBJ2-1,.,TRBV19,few,CASTPRRYGSMDEQFF,TGTGCCAGCACACCCCGGCGGTACGGGTCTATGGATGAGCAGTTCTTC
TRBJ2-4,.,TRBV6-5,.,CASSYTEPENIQYF,TGTGCCAGCAGTTACACGGAGCCGGAAAACATTCAGTACTTC
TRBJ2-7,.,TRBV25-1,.,CASSEYSQGLSHEQYF,TGTGCCAGCAGTGAATATTCGCAGGGGCTTTCCCACGAGCAGTACTTC
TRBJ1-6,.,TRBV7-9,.,CASSPAVSSDNSPLHF,TGTGCCAGCAGCCCCGCAGTGTCCTCAGACAATTCACCCCTCCACTTT
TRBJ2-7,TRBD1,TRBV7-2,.,CASSLTGTKYEQYF,TGTGCCAGCAGCTTGACAGGGACCAAGTACGAGCAGTACTTC
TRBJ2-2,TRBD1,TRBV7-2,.,CASNRDRGGANTGELFF,TGTGCCAGCAACCGGGACAGGGGTGGTGCGAACACCGGGGAGCTGTTTTTT
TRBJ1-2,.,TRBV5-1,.,CASSSGGGSGYGYTF,TGCGCCAGCAGCTCCGGAGGAGGGTCGGGCTATGGCTACACCTTC
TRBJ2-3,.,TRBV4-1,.,CASSQGGRPTDTQYF,TGCGCCAGCAGCCAAGGTGGACGGCCCACAGATACGCAGTATTTT
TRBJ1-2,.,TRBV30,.,CAWGQTREGYTF,TGTGCCTGGGGACAGACACGGGAAGGCTACACCTTC
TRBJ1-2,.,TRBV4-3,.,CASSRTYDTANYGYTF,TGCGCCAGCAGCCGAACCTATGACACCGCTAACTATGGCTACACCTTC